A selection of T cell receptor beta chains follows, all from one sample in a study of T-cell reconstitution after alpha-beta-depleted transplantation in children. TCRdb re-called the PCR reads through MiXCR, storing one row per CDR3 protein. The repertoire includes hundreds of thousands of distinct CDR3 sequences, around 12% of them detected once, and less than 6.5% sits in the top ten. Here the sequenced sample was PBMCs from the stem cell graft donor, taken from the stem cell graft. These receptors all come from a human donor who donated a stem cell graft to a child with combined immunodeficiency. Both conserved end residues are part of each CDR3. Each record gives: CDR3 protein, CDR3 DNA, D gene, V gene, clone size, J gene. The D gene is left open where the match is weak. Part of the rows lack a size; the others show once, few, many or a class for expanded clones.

CASSDRVAEQFF,TGTGCCAGCAGTGACAGGGTTGCCGAGCAGTTCTTC,NA,TRBV6-1,NA,TRBJ2-1
CASNRLAGPYEQYF,TGTGCCAGCAACCGACTAGCGGGGCCTTACGAGCAGTACTTC,TRBD2,TRBV7-9,NA,TRBJ2-7
CASSLGVGGPYEQYF,TGTGCCAGCAGCTTAGGCGTGGGGGGCCCCTACGAGCAGTACTTC,NA,TRBV7-8,NA,TRBJ2-7
CASSLGGPTQYF,TGTGCCAGCAGCTTAGGTGGCCCGACCCAGTACTTC,NA,TRBV11-2,NA,TRBJ2-5
CASSFGGGDGTQYF,TGTGCCAGCAGCTTTGGAGGGGGTGATGGTACGCAGTATTTT,NA,TRBV7-2,NA,TRBJ2-3
CASSQDGGSLYHEQFF,TGCGCCAGCAGCCAAGACGGCGGGAGTCTTTACCATGAGCAGTTCTTC,TRBD2,TRBV4-3,many,TRBJ2-1
CASSLASGGEDTQYF,TGTGCCAGCAGCTTAGCTAGCGGGGGGGAAGATACGCAGTATTTT,TRBD2,TRBV7-2,NA,TRBJ2-3
CASSLGTAHNEQFF,TGTGCCAGCAGCTTGGGGACAGCTCACAATGAGCAGTTCTTC,NA,TRBV5-6,many,TRBJ2-1
CASSWTGWGATEAFF,TGCGCCAGCAGCTGGACCGGATGGGGGGCGACTGAAGCTTTCTTT,NA,TRBV5-1,NA,TRBJ1-1
CASSLAGLVDNEQFF,TGTGCCAGCAGCTTAGCGGGACTAGTTGACAATGAGCAGTTCTTC,TRBD2,TRBV7-2,NA,TRBJ2-1
CASSPFPGGSFGTDTQYF,TGTGCCAGCTCACCGTTCCCCGGTGGGTCTTTTGGCACAGATACGCAGTATTTT,NA,TRBV18,few,TRBJ2-3
CATSSTGIQYF,TGTGCCACCAGCAGTACAGGTATTCAGTACTTC,NA,TRBV15,many,TRBJ2-4
CASSQDNGLAVSYEQYF,TGCGCCAGCAGCCAAGATAATGGACTAGCGGTCTCCTACGAGCAGTACTTC,TRBD2,TRBV4-3,NA,TRBJ2-7
CASSPPGTGANEQFF,TGTGCCAGCAGCCCCCCCGGGACAGGGGCCAATGAGCAGTTCTTC,TRBD1,TRBV9,few,TRBJ2-1
CSVPTGDGSYTF,TGCAGCGTTCCGACAGGCGACGGGAGCTACACCTTC,NA,TRBV29-1,few,TRBJ1-2
CASSWGPAEKLFF,TGTGCCAGCAGTTGGGGGCCTGCTGAAAAACTGTTTTTT,NA,TRBV12-3/TRBV12-4,NA,TRBJ1-4
CASSQDLSGKGPYEQYF,TGCGCCAGCAGCCAAGATCTGTCAGGCAAAGGTCCCTACGAGCAGTACTTC,NA,TRBV4-3,NA,TRBJ2-7
CASSWGTGGSNSPLHF,TGTGCCAGCAGCTGGGGGACAGGGGGGAGCAATTCACCCCTCCACTTT,TRBD1,TRBV5-6,NA,TRBJ1-6
CAISEARTGGPNTGELFF,TGTGCCATCAGTGAGGCCCGTACAGGGGGGCCGAACACCGGGGAGCTGTTTTTT,TRBD1,TRBV10-3,once,TRBJ2-2
CSARDQGVPPTDTQYF,TGCAGTGCTAGAGACCAGGGGGTACCTCCCACAGATACGCAGTATTTT,TRBD1,TRBV20-1,many,TRBJ2-3
CASSYFPDLRYGYTF,TGTGCCAGCAGTTACTTTCCAGATTTGCGCTATGGCTACACCTTC,NA,TRBV6-5,many,TRBJ1-2
CASSLLPGDEKLFF,TGTGCCAGCAGCTTATTGCCTGGGGATGAAAAACTGTTTTTT,NA,TRBV7-6,few,TRBJ1-4
CASSPRDPSYEQYF,TGTGCCAGCAGCCCCCGGGACCCCAGTTACGAGCAGTACTTC,NA,TRBV11-1,few,TRBJ2-7
CASSVGYRIAGRAETQYF,TGTGCCAGCAGCGTCGGATACCGAATAGCGGGAAGGGCGGAGACCCAGTACTTC,TRBD2,TRBV11-2,few,TRBJ2-5
CASSHKTGELFF,TGTGCCAGCAGCCATAAAACCGGGGAGCTGTTTTTT,NA,TRBV3-1,NA,TRBJ2-2
CASLRGPDAYNEQFF,TGTGCCAGCTTACGCGGGCCGGACGCCTACAATGAGCAGTTCTTC,NA,TRBV6-1,few,TRBJ2-1
CASGGQWRNTIYF,TGTGCCAGCGGAGGACAGTGGCGAAACACCATATATTTT,NA,TRBV28,few,TRBJ1-3
CSADILAGPPRDTQYF,TGCAGTGCAGACATACTAGCGGGTCCCCCACGGGATACGCAGTATTTT,TRBD2,TRBV20-1,few,TRBJ2-3
CATSDLTGTSTDTQYF,TGTGCCACCAGTGATTTGACGGGTACTAGCACAGATACGCAGTATTTT,NA,TRBV24-1,many,TRBJ2-3
CASTTGARAGAHEQYF,TGTGCCAGCACTACAGGGGCCCGGGCCGGTGCACACGAGCAGTACTTC,TRBD1,TRBV6-1,NA,TRBJ2-7
CASNQGFYNSPLHF,TGTGCCAGCAACCAGGGGTTTTATAATTCACCCCTCCACTTT,NA,TRBV12-3/TRBV12-4,few,TRBJ1-6
CASKTGGLEDTQYF,TGTGCCAGTAAGACAGGGGGCTTGGAGGATACGCAGTATTTT,TRBD1,TRBV19,few,TRBJ2-3
CATSDPRTGGYEQYF,TGTGCCACCAGTGACCCCCGGACAGGGGGCTACGAGCAGTACTTC,TRBD1,TRBV24-1,NA,TRBJ2-7
CASSSTSGVYNEQFF,TGTGCCAGCAGCTCGACTAGCGGTGTATACAATGAGCAGTTCTTC,TRBD2,TRBV11-2,many,TRBJ2-1
CSAAGQGRNYGYTF,TGCAGTGCTGCCGGACAGGGGCGTAACTATGGCTACACCTTC,TRBD1,TRBV20-1,NA,TRBJ1-2
CAAAGIAGNTIYF,TGTGCCGCAGCTGGGATTGCTGGAAACACCATATATTTT,NA,TRBV10-3,few,TRBJ1-3
CASSLITGARVYEQYF,TGTGCCAGCAGCTTAATTACAGGGGCAAGGGTCTACGAGCAGTACTTC,TRBD1,TRBV7-9,NA,TRBJ2-7
CASSPRPTGGNGYTF,TGTGCCAGCAGCCCTCGACCGACAGGGGGGAACGGCTACACCTTC,TRBD1,TRBV16,few,TRBJ1-2
CSVDGTSGSLVGMNEQFF,TGCAGCGTTGATGGGACTAGCGGGAGTCTGGTGGGTATGAATGAGCAGTTCTTC,TRBD2,TRBV29-1,NA,TRBJ2-1
CATSRGGAREETQYF,TGTGCCACCTCACGTGGAGGGGCGCGGGAAGAGACCCAGTACTTC,NA,TRBV19,NA,TRBJ2-5
CASDEAGIGNEQFF,TGTGCCAGTGACGAAGCGGGAATTGGCAATGAGCAGTTCTTC,TRBD2,TRBV6-2/TRBV6-3,NA,TRBJ2-1
CASSLRERSYNEQFF,TGTGCCAGCAGCTTAAGGGAAAGGAGCTACAATGAGCAGTTCTTC,NA,TRBV5-5,many,TRBJ2-1
CASSQKVPGQGEETQYF,TGTGCCAGCAGCCAAAAAGTTCCCGGACAGGGCGAAGAGACCCAGTACTTC,TRBD1,TRBV4-2,NA,TRBJ2-5
CASSSGTGKVYGYTF,TGTGCCAGCAGCTCAGGGACAGGAAAAGTGTATGGCTACACCTTC,TRBD1,TRBV5-6,NA,TRBJ1-2
CASSLERVTEDFF,TGTGCCAGCAGCTTGGAACGGGTAACTGAAGATTTCTTT,NA,TRBV5-6,NA,TRBJ1-1
CASTERAYSYEQYF,TGTGCCAGCACCGAGCGGGCCTATTCCTACGAGCAGTACTTC,NA,TRBV7-2,many,TRBJ2-7
CASSSADRDNSPLHF,TGTGCCAGCAGCTCCGCCGACAGGGATAATTCACCCCTCCACTTT,TRBD1,TRBV7-6,few,TRBJ1-6
CASRAYRGDEQFF,TGTGCCAGCAGAGCCTACCGTGGGGATGAGCAGTTCTTC,NA,TRBV6-6,NA,TRBJ2-1
CSARPTSGGPLVSDTQYF,TGCAGTGCTAGACCCACTAGCGGGGGGCCCCTTGTCTCAGATACGCAGTATTTT,TRBD2,TRBV20-1,many,TRBJ2-3